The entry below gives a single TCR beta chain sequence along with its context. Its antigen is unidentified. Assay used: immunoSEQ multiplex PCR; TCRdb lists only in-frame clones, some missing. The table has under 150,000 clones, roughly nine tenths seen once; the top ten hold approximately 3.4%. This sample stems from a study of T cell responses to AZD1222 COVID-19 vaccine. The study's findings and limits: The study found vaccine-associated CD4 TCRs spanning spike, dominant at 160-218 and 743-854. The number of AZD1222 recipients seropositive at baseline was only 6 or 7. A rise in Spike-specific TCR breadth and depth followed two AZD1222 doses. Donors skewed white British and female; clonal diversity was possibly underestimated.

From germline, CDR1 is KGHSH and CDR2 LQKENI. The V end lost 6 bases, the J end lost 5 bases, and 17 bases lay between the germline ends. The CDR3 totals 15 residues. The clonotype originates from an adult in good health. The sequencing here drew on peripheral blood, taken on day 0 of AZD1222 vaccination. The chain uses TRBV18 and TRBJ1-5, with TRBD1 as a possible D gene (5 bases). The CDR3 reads CASSSAGNGDQPQHF. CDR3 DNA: TGTGCCAGCTCGTCGGCAGGGAACGGGGATCAGCCCCAGCATTTT.